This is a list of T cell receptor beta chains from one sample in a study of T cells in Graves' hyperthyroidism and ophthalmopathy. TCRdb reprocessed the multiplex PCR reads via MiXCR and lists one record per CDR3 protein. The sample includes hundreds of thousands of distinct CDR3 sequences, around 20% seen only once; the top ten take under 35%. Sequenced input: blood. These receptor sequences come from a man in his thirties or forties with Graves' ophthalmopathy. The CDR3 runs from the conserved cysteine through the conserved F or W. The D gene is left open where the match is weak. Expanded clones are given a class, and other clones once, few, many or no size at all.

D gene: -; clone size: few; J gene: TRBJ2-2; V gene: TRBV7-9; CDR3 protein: CASSLAATTGELFF; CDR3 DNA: TGTGCCAGCAGCTTAGCCGCAACCACCGGGGAGCTGTTTTTT
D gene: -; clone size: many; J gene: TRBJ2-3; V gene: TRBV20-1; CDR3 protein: CSASPRGLTDTQYF; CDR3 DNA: TGCAGTGCTAGTCCGCGAGGTCTCACAGATACGCAGTATTTT
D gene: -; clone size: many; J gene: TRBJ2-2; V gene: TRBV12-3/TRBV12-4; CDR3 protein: CASSLKHRPTGELFF; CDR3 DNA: TGTGCCAGCAGTTTGAAACACAGACCCACCGGGGAGCTGTTTTTT
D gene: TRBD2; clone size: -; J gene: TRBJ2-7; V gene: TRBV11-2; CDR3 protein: CASSHPLAGGPYEQYF; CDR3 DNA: TGTGCCAGCAGCCACCCACTAGCGGGAGGACCCTACGAGCAGTACTTC
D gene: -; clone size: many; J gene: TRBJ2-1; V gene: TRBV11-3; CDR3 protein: CASSSTRMGEQFF; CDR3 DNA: TGTGCCAGCAGCTCCACACGGATGGGTGAGCAGTTCTTC
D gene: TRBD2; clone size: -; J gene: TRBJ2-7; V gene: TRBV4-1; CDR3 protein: CASSQDYSGIPPYEQYF; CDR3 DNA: TGCGCCAGCAGCCAAGACTATAGCGGGATACCACCTTACGAGCAGTACTTC
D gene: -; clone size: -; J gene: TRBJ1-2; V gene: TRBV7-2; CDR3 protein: CASSPREGNYGYTF; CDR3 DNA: TGTGCCAGCAGCCCCCGGGAGGGAAACTATGGCTACACCTTC
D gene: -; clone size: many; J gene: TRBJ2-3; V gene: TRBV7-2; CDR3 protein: CASSTRPEGDTQYF; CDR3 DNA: TGTGCCAGCAGCACTAGACCCGAGGGCGATACGCAGTATTTT
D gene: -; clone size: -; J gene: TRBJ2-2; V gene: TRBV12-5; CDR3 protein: CASGLVLGQDTGELFF; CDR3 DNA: TGTGCTAGTGGTTTGGTACTCGGCCAGGACACCGGGGAGCTGTTTTTT
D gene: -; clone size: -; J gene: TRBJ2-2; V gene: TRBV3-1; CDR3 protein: CASSQVLTEGVNTGELFF; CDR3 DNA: TGTGCCAGCAGCCAAGTGTTGACCGAGGGAGTGAACACCGGGGAGCTGTTTTTT
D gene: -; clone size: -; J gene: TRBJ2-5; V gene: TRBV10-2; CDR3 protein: CASSQQGLETQYF; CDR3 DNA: TGCGCCAGCAGTCAGCAGGGGTTGGAGACCCAGTACTTC
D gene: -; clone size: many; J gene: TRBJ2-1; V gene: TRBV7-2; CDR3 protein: CASSSLGFGDEQFF; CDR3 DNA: TGTGCCAGCAGCTCACTAGGGTTTGGGGATGAGCAGTTCTTC
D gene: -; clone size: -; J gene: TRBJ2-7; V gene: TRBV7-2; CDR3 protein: CASSLVGVREQYF; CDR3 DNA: TGTGCCAGCAGCTTAGTAGGGGTGAGGGAGCAGTACTTC
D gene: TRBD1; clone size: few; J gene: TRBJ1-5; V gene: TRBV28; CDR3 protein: CASSLGVGRGLAQPQHF; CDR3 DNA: TGTGCCAGCAGTTTAGGGGTGGGCAGGGGGCTGGCTCAGCCCCAGCATTTT
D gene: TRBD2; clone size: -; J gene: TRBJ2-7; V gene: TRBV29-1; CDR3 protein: CSVEDLGTSGAYEQYF; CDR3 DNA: TGCAGCGTTGAAGATCTGGGGACTAGCGGAGCCTACGAGCAGTACTTC
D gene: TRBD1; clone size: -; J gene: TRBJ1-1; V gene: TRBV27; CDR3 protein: CASSYRDRNTEAFF; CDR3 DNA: TGTGCCAGCAGCTATCGGGACAGAAACACTGAAGCTTTCTTT
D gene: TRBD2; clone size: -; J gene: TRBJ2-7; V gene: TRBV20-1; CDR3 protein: CSARTSGRAESYEQYF; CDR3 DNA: TGCAGTGCTAGAACTAGCGGGAGGGCCGAGTCCTACGAGCAGTACTTC
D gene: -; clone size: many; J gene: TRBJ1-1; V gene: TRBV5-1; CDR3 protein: CASSLVGPSATEAFF; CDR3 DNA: TGCGCCAGCAGCTTGGTCGGCCCATCGGCCACTGAAGCTTTCTTT
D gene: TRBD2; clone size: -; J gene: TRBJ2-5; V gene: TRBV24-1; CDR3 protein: CATSAAGGETQYF; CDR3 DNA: TGTGCCACCAGTGCGGCGGGAGGAGAGACCCAGTACTTC
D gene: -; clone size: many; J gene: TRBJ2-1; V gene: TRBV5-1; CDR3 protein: CASSSTSYRGGDEQFF; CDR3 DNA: TGCGCCAGCAGCTCCACCTCCTACAGGGGGGGAGATGAGCAGTTCTTC
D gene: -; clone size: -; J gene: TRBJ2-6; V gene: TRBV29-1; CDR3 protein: CSVEVYRASGANVLTF; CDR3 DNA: TGCAGCGTTGAAGTCTACAGGGCTTCTGGGGCCAACGTCCTGACTTTC
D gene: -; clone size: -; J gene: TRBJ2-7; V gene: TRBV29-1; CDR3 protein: CSVEKGGYEQYF; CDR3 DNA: TGCAGCGTTGAAAAGGGGGGCTACGAGCAGTACTTC
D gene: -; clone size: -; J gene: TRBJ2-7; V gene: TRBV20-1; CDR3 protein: CSAGDTSSYEQYF; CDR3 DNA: TGCAGTGCTGGGGACACTAGCTCCTACGAGCAGTACTTC
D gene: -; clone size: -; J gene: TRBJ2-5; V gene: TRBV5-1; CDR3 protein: CASSLFTVQETQYF; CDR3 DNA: TGCGCCAGCAGCTTGTTCACGGTTCAAGAGACCCAGTACTTC
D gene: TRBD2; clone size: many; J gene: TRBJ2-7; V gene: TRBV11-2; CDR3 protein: CASSLNMFGGRAHEQYF; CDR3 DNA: TGTGCCAGCAGCTTAAATATGTTCGGCGGGAGGGCCCACGAGCAGTACTTC
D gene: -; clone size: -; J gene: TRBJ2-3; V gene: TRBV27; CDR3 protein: CASKGVKDTQYF; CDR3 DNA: TGTGCCAGCAAGGGGGTGAAAGATACGCAGTATTTT
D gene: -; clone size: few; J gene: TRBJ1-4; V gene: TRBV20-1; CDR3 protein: CSANGVDADEKLFF; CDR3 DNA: TGCAGTGCTAACGGGGTGGACGCCGATGAAAAACTGTTTTTT